These T cell receptor beta chains were read from a single sample in a study of blood T cell repertoires in COVID-19. The method was immunoSEQ multiplex PCR; TCRdb's version includes in-frame clones alone and lacks a portion of them. The sample shows about 140,000 clones, under 80% of them seen only once. The sequencing input was peripheral blood. All receptors derive from a man aged 80 or over with acute or convalescent COVID-19. Each CDR3 is given with its conserved first and last residue. A D gene is named only where the DNA matches it firmly. Part of the rows lack a size; the others show once, few, many or a class for expanded clones.

>TRBV9|.|TRBJ2-1|TRBD2
TGTGCCAGCAGCGTTCGCGGGGGGGATAATGAGCAGTTCTTC
CASSVRGGDNEQFF
>TRBV5-4|.|TRBJ2-5|TRBD1
TGTGCCAGCAGCGGGACAGGGAGAGAGACCCAGTACTTC
CASSGTGRETQYF
>TRBV7-9|.|TRBJ1-1|TRBD1
TGTGCCAGCAGCTTAGCCGGGACAGGGGGAACTGAAGCTTTCTTT
CASSLAGTGGTEAFF
>TRBV4-2|.|TRBJ2-7|TRBD1
TGTGCCAGCAGCCAAAGGGGACAGGACTACGAGCAGTACTTC
CASSQRGQDYEQYF
>TRBV5-4|.|TRBJ2-1|TRBD2
TGTGCCAGCAGCCCGGCAGCGGGGACTACCTACAATGAGCAGTTCTTC
CASSPAAGTTYNEQFF
>TRBV6-5|.|TRBJ1-1|.
TGTGCCAGCACTCTGCCCGGGAACACTGAAGCTTTCTTT
CASTLPGNTEAFF
>TRBV18|.|TRBJ2-7|.
TGTGCCAGCTCACCCCAGGGGACGTATTCCTACGAGCAGTACTTC
CASSPQGTYSYEQYF
>TRBV29-1|.|TRBJ2-7|TRBD1
TGCAGCGTTGCCCCGGGACAGGGGGCTTTCGAGCAGTACTTC
CSVAPGQGAFEQYF
>TRBV11-3|once|TRBJ2-4|TRBD2
TGTGCCAGCAGCCGAGGCGCTAGCGGGGGACTTACCTATCAGTACTTC
CASSRGASGGLTYQYF
>TRBV19|.|TRBJ1-1|.
TGTGCCAGTAGTAGTGGCCTGACTCGGAACACTGAAGCTTTCTTT
CASSSGLTRNTEAFF
>TRBV7-9|once|TRBJ2-2|TRBD1
TGTGCCAGCAGCTTGACAGGGTTGAGCACCGGGGAGCTGTTTTTT
CASSLTGLSTGELFF
>TRBV9|.|TRBJ2-1|.
TGTGCCAGCAGCATACAGGGTAGCAACAATGAGCAGTTCTTC
CASSIQGSNNEQFF
>TRBV5-1|.|TRBJ2-3|TRBD1
TGCGCCAGCGCGAGGGGGCCTAGCACAGATACGCAGTATTTT
CASARGPSTDTQYF
>TRBV2|.|TRBJ2-5|.
TGTGCCAGCAGTGAGGAGGGCCGGGGAGAGACCCAGTACTTC
CASSEEGRGETQYF
>TRBV27|.|TRBJ2-7|TRBD1
TGTGCCAGCAGTTTATGGGACAGGGTCTACGAGCAGTACTTC
CASSLWDRVYEQYF
>TRBV6-6|.|TRBJ1-4|.
TGTGCCAGCAGTTCCCGGACAGCTGCAACTAATGAAAAACTGTTTTTT
CASSSRTAATNEKLFF
>TRBV18|.|TRBJ1-1|.
TGTGCCAGCTCACCCTATACGACAGCCATCGAAGCTTTCTTT
CASSPYTTAIEAFF
>TRBV30|.|TRBJ1-1|TRBD1
TGTGCCTATTCGACAGGGAGGAACACTGAAGCTTTCTTT
CAYSTGRNTEAFF
>TRBV7-2|.|TRBJ1-2|.
TGTGCCAGCAGCCCTTGGGGGGGGGCGGAAGGCTACACCTTC
CASSPWGGAEGYTF
>TRBV2|.|TRBJ2-1|.
TGTGCCAGCAGTGTGGGGGGGGCCGTGAATGAGCAGTTCTTC
CASSVGGAVNEQFF
>TRBV28|.|TRBJ1-6|.
TGTGCCAGCAGATCGGGCCGGGAACCCCTCCACTTT
CASRSGREPLHF
>TRBV30|.|TRBJ1-1|TRBD1
TGTGCCTGGAGTCCGGGACAGGGAATGAACACTGAAGCTTTCTTT
CAWSPGQGMNTEAFF
>TRBV28|.|TRBJ1-4|.
TGTGCCAGCAGCTCGGGGGGGACTGAAAAACTGTTTTTT
CASSSGGTEKLFF
>TRBV29-1|.|TRBJ2-1|TRBD1
TGCAGCGTCGGAGACAGGGGCCCTTCCTACAATGAGCAGTTCTTC
CSVGDRGPSYNEQFF
>TRBV29-1|.|TRBJ1-2|TRBD1
TGCAGCGTTGTGGGGACAGCCACCGCGTATGGCTACACCTTC
CSVVGTATAYGYTF
>TRBV5-6|.|TRBJ1-4|TRBD1
TGTGCCAGCAGCTCCAGGGGGCGCCTTGAAAAACTGTTTTTT
CASSSRGRLEKLFF
>TRBV28|.|TRBJ1-2|TRBD1
TGTGCCTGCCTACAGGGGGCCTCCTTTTATGGCTACACCTTC
CACLQGASFYGYTF
>TRBV28|few|TRBJ1-5|TRBD1
TGTGCCAGCAGTTACCCGAGGGGGCTGGCAAAGCCCCAGCATTTT
CASSYPRGLAKPQHF
>TRBV19|.|TRBJ1-5|.
TGTGCCACCGGGGGGCCTCACCGCTCTATACAGCCCCAGCATTTT
CATGGPHRSIQPQHF
>TRBV5-1|.|TRBJ2-3|.
TGCGCCAGCAGCTTGGACCCGGGGGTTGCAGATACGCAGTATTTT
CASSLDPGVADTQYF
>TRBV9|.|TRBJ1-6|.
TGTGCCAGCAGCCTCGAGGGGGACACCACCGATTCACCCCTCCACTTT
CASSLEGDTTDSPLHF
>TRBV4-1|.|TRBJ1-2|TRBD1
TGCGCCAGCAGCCAAGCGGACAGGCCCTTAGACGGCTACACCTTC
CASSQADRPLDGYTF
>TRBV4-3|.|TRBJ2-7|TRBD1
TGCGCCAGCAGCCAAGCTGCCAACCAGGGGGCCTTTAGGTACGAGCAGTACTTC
CASSQAANQGAFRYEQYF
>TRBV18|.|TRBJ1-2|.
TGTGCCAGCTCACCAAGGGGAGGGGATGGCTACACCTTC
CASSPRGGDGYTF
>TRBV7-3|once|TRBJ2-1|TRBD2
TGTGCCAGCAGCTTATTCGGCGGGGGGCTTGCGGATGAGCAGTTCTTC
CASSLFGGGLADEQFF
>TRBV6-6|.|TRBJ2-5|.
TGTGCCAGCAGTTACTCGGATCTAAGGACAGAGGAGACCCAGTACTTC
CASSYSDLRTEETQYF
>TRBV7-8|.|TRBJ1-2|.
TGTGCCAGCAGCCCCCGGGGGTACTATGGCTACACCTTC
CASSPRGYYGYTF
>TRBV19|.|TRBJ2-3|.
TGTGCCAGTAGTACCCTCACACAGGGTAAAGATACGCAGTATTTT
CASSTLTQGKDTQYF
>TRBV3-1/TRBV3-2|.|TRBJ2-6|.
TGTGCCAGCAGCCGAGCTGGGGCCAACGTCCTGACTTTC
CASSRAGANVLTF
>TRBV14|.|TRBJ2-7|TRBD2
TGTGCCAGCGCGGTAGGGGAGGGGTCCTACGAGCAGTACTTC
CASAVGEGSYEQYF
>TRBV5-5|once|TRBJ1-1|.
TGTGCCAGCAGCTTGGTGCGGCCGAACACTGAAGCTTTCTTT
CASSLVRPNTEAFF
>TRBV7-6|.|TRBJ2-5|.
TGTGCCAGCAGCAATACACAGGGTATTGGGGTAGGGTCCCAGTACTTC
CASSNTQGIGVGSQYF
>TRBV27|few|TRBJ1-5|TRBD1
TGTGCCAGCAGTACGGACAGGGATCAGCCCCAGCATTTT
CASSTDRDQPQHF
>TRBV24-1|.|TRBJ1-2|.
TGTGCCACCAGTGATTCCAGGCTAGGCTACACCTTC
CATSDSRLGYTF
>TRBV6-5|.|TRBJ2-4|TRBD1
TGTGCCAGCAGGGACAGGGAGTTAGCCAAAAACATTCAGTACTTC
CASRDRELAKNIQYF
>TRBV5-6|.|TRBJ2-2|.
TGTGCCAGCAGCCCCAGGGGGAGGCTGAACACCGGGGAGCTGTTTTTT
CASSPRGRLNTGELFF
>TRBV5-1|.|TRBJ1-6|.
TGCGCCAGCAGCTCAGGGACTTTGGGTAATTCACCCCTCCACTTT
CASSSGTLGNSPLHF
>TRBV7-2|.|TRBJ1-4|.
TGTGCCAGCAGCTTAGGCGGGTCCCTAGGGGGTCGTGAAAAACTGTTTTTT
CASSLGGSLGGREKLFF
>TRBV7-2|.|TRBJ2-7|.
TGTGCCAGCAGCCCCCGGGACACCTCCTACGAGCAGTACTTC
CASSPRDTSYEQYF
>TRBV7-3|.|TRBJ2-2|TRBD1
TGTGCCAGCAGTGCCTCCCGGGACAGGAGCATCACCGGGGAGCTGTTTTTT
CASSASRDRSITGELFF
>TRBV19|.|TRBJ1-2|.
TGTGCCAGTAGTATTAGCAGACTCTATGGCTACACCTTC
CASSISRLYGYTF
>TRBV7-6|.|TRBJ1-1|.
TGTGCCAGCAGCTTGGGCCTCACAGGGAAGAACACTGAAGCTTTCTTT
CASSLGLTGKNTEAFF
>TRBV28|.|TRBJ2-2|TRBD2
TGTGCCAGCAGTTCGGAGCGGGGGGCTTCGAACACCGGGGAGCTGTTTTTT
CASSSERGASNTGELFF
>TRBV7-3|.|TRBJ1-6|.
TGTGCCAGCAGCTTATTTCTACAGGGTGCACCCCTCCACTTT
CASSLFLQGAPLHF
>TRBV25-1|.|TRBJ1-2|.
TGTGCCAGCAGTGCACCAGGGGATGCTAACTATGGCTACACCTTC
CASSAPGDANYGYTF
>TRBV3-1/TRBV3-2|.|TRBJ1-2|.
TGTGCCAGCAGCCAAGATAATCTCGGGGGGCTCCGACCTGGCTACACCTTC
CASSQDNLGGLRPGYTF
>TRBV15|.|TRBJ1-5|.
TGTGCCACCAGCGTAACACAGGGTAGCAATCAGCCCCAGCATTTT
CATSVTQGSNQPQHF
>TRBV4-1|.|TRBJ2-7|.
TGCGCCAGCAGCCAGTCCTTCGGCGAGCAGTACTTC
CASSQSFGEQYF
>TRBV5-6|.|TRBJ2-7|.
TGTGCCAGCAGCTTTATGCAGGGCGGCGAGCAGTACTTC
CASSFMQGGEQYF